One and the same sample provided the 22 T cell receptor beta chains below, sequenced in a study of T cells in Graves' hyperthyroidism and ophthalmopathy. TCR beta CDR3 regions were amplified from RNA transcripts. First-round RT-PCR targeting the TCR CDR3 was performed with the HTBI primer set. Via MiXCR, TCRdb re-called the multiplex PCR reads, giving one row per CDR3 protein. The sample records about 600,000 distinct CDR3 sequences, approximately 16% being singletons. Sequences were obtained from blood. The origin of the receptors is a woman aged 40 to 50 with Graves' ophthalmopathy.

In this sample, this clonotype turned up many times. The chain joins TRBV6-4 to TRBJ2-1, with 11 bases aligning to TRBD2. The CDR3 has 15 residues. Germline V lookup: CDR1 MRHNA, CDR2 SNTAGT. The ends lost 2 bases at V and 5 bases at J; junction bases unmatched: 2. The CDR3 protein is CASSDGTSGNNEQFF. The CDR3 DNA is TGTGCCAGCAGTGACGGGACTAGCGGTAACAATGAGCAGTTCTTC.

In this sample, this clonotype turned up many times. The chain employs TRBV3-1 and TRBJ1-6; D remains unclear. The CDR3 sequence is 17 residues long. Trimming removed 1 base from V and 1 base from J, with 11 bases in between. The V gene's germline CDR1 is LGHDT and CDR2 YNNKEL (reference sequence). The CDR3, as DNA: TGTGCCAGCAGCCAAGGGACGGGAGTATCCTATAATTCACCCCTCCACTTT. Encoded protein: CASSQGTGVSYNSPLHF.

Only a few counts were recorded for this clonotype. The V gene is TRBV4-1, the J gene TRBJ2-7; D might be TRBD2 (6 bases). Deletions cut 0 bases from V and 2 bases from J, with 17 bases between. The germline CDR1 and CDR2 sequences are MGHRA and YSYEKL. This CDR3 contains 17 residues. The CDR3 DNA is TGCGCCAGCAGCCAAGATCTTCCCAGGGACTTGGCCTACGAGCAGTACTTC. It codes for CASSQDLPRDLAYEQYF.

To note about this clonotype: A read error may account for a junction end that differs from germline. The chain recombines TRBV7-3 with TRBJ1-5; D not certain. The CDR3 totals 13 residues. CDR1 is SGHTA, CDR2 FQGTGA, per germline. The CDR3: CASSQEGRQPQHF. The CDR3 coding sequence is TGCGCCAGCAGCCAAGAGGGAAGGCAGCCCCAGCATTTT.

This clonotype occurred a few times. A much larger clone differs from this one at a single base, so this may be a read error. The chain combines TRBV20-1 with TRBJ2-1; 7 nucleotides align to TRBD1. This CDR3 has 12 residues. CDR1 is DFQATT and CDR2 is SNEGSKA in the germline V gene (reference sequence). J gave up 8 bases and V 6 bases, and 7 bases lay outside the gene matches. CDR3 amino acids: CSATGTVDEQFF. The DNA of the CDR3 is TGCAGTGCAACCGGGACAGTCGATGAGCAGTTCTTC.

This clonotype was recorded a few times. DNA for the CDR3: TGTGCCAGCTCATCCGACACCTTGGAAGAGACCCAGTACTTC. Protein product: CASSSDTLEETQYF. The chain joins TRBV18 to TRBJ2-5; D unresolved. Germline values: CDR1 KGHSH, CDR2 LQKENI. V lost 5 bases to trimming and J lost 3 bases, with 13 bases between them. This CDR3 spans 14 amino acids.

This chain links TRBV2 with TRBJ1-1; 7 nucleotides agree with TRBD1. The CDR3 loop spans 14 amino acids. CDR1 is SNHLY, CDR2 FYNNEI, per germline. The ends lost 4 bases at V and 5 bases at J; junction bases unmatched: 7. The CDR3 loop reads CASSGRGDGTEAFF. The CDR3 DNA reads as TGTGCCAGCAGTGGCAGGGGGGATGGGACTGAAGCTTTCTTT.

The table lists this clonotype with a few counts. The rearrangement joins TRBV14 to TRBJ1-6; no firm D call. The germline V gene encodes CDR1 SGHDN and CDR2 FVKESK. The CDR3 is 14 amino acids. V was cut by 0 bases and J by 7 bases, with 7 bases left in between. CDR3 nucleotides: TGTGCCAGCAGCCAAGACTACAGAAATTCACCCCTCCACTTT. Protein sequence: CASSQDYRNSPLHF.

This clonotype appeared a few times. J is TRBJ2-5 and V is TRBV25-1, with TRBD2 identical over 7 bases. Germline V gene sequence: CDR1 MGHDK, CDR2 SYGVNS. With V trimmed by 4 bases and J by 5 bases, 10 bases remained unmatched. The CDR3 has 15 residues. The CDR3 DNA reads TGTGCCAGCAGTGCCCTCGGGGGGATCCGGGAGACCCAGTACTTC. Amino acids: CASSALGGIRETQYF.

This chain connects TRBV5-1 to TRBJ2-2; 11 bases align to TRBD1. The germline CDR1 and CDR2 sequences are SGHRS and YFSETQ. J gave up 5 bases and V 1 base, and 7 bases lay outside the gene matches. CDR3 length: 17 residues. This CDR3 reads CASSLRGQGAETGELFF. The CDR3 DNA reads as TGCGCCAGCAGCTTGCGAGGACAGGGGGCAGAAACCGGGGAGCTGTTTTTT.

For this clonotype: This could be a read error, since a much larger clone is one nucleotide away. The chain's CDR3 is CSAREREALTDTQYF. The CDR3 nucleotides read TGCAGTGCTAGGGAGCGGGAGGCACTCACAGATACGCAGTATTTT. V is TRBV20-1 and J is TRBJ2-3; 9 bases are a match to TRBD2. The CDR3 totals 15 residues. Germline CDR1 reads DFQATT; CDR2 reads SNEGSKA (reference sequence). V shed 3 bases and J 2 bases; nucleotides not matched to a gene: 6.

This clonotype was recorded many times. The chain couples TRBV20-1 to TRBJ1-2; possibly TRBD1 for D (5 bases). The ends were cut back, 1 base at V and 2 bases at J, with 17 bases in the middle. CDR1 and CDR2 from the germline V gene are DFQATT and SNEGSKA (reference sequence). CDR3 length equals 16 residues. CDR3: CSARGPIGTENYGYTF. The CDR3 DNA sequence: TGCAGTGCTAGAGGACCTATCGGGACGGAGAACTATGGCTACACCTTC.

This clonotype occurred a few times. The rearrangement links TRBV7-9 to TRBJ2-5; 7 nucleotides align to TRBD2. This CDR3 has 16 amino acids. J lost 2 bases, V lost 5 bases, and 11 bases had no gene match. Germline CDR1 SEHNR, CDR2 FQNEAQ (reference sequence). The CDR3 loop is CASSPREATLQETQYF. The CDR3, as DNA: TGTGCCAGCAGCCCCCGGGAGGCCACGCTTCAAGAGACCCAGTACTTC.

The chain links TRBV27 to TRBJ2-1; possibly TRBD2 for D (7 bases). The V gene lost 0 bases and the J gene lost 7 bases, with 13 bases spanning the gap. The CDR3 contains 15 residues. Per the germline V gene, CDR1 is MNHEY and CDR2 is SMNVEV (reference sequence). CDR3 bases: TGTGCCAGCAGTTTATCGAACAGGGACTATAATGAGCAGTTCTTC. Encoded protein: CASSLSNRDYNEQFF.

The J gene is TRBJ2-3, the V gene TRBV28; 10 bases agree with TRBD2. CDR3 length: 19 amino acids. The V gene's germline CDR1 is MDHEN and CDR2 SYDVKM. After removal of 5 bases from V and 5 bases from J, the junction contained 19 bases not matched to a gene. The CDR3 here is CASSSTGPSGSWAKDTQYF. The DNA for the CDR3 is TGTGCCAGCAGTAGTACCGGGCCTAGCGGGAGTTGGGCGAAAGATACGCAGTATTTT.

This clonotype was observed at least ten times. CDR3 amino acids: CSARPLGQGRSPLHF. As DNA, the CDR3 is TGCAGTGCTAGGCCCTTGGGACAGGGAAGGTCACCCCTCCACTTT. The J gene is TRBJ1-6, the V gene TRBV20-1, with TRBD1 matching 9 bases. This CDR3 spans 15 amino acids. The V gene end was trimmed by 3 bases and the J gene end by 10 bases; junction bases not matched to a gene: 10. Germline CDR1 and CDR2: DFQATT and SNEGSKA (reference sequence).

V usage is TRBV19 and J usage is TRBJ2-7; D is possibly TRBD1 or TRBD2 (5 bases each). CDR3 length equals 15 residues. From germline, CDR1 is LNHDA and CDR2 SQIVND (reference sequence). V dropped 2 bases and J dropped 0 bases, with 11 bases sitting between them. The CDR3 nucleotides read TGTGCCAGTAGTATACTTGGGGCGGGCTCCTACGAGCAGTACTTC. Translating it yields CASSILGAGSYEQYF.

This clonotype was seen more than once but under ten times. A much larger clone is a single base away; this may be a read error. This chain uses TRBV11-2 with TRBJ1-1; D gene uncertain. Germline CDR1 is SGHAT and CDR2 is FQNNGV. V lost 0 bases and J lost 0, with 11 bases in between. CDR3 length: 16 amino acids. The CDR3 DNA sequence: TGTGCCAGCAGCTTAGATGGCGGGCGCTTGAACACTGAAGCTTTCTTT. It encodes CASSLDGGRLNTEAFF.

As DNA, the CDR3 is TGCGCCAGCAGAGCGGGAGCGGGGGAGTACACAGATACGCAGTATTTT. Protein product: CASRAGAGEYTDTQYF. J is TRBJ2-3 and V is TRBV5-1, with 8 bases matching TRBD2. In germline, CDR1 is SGHRS, CDR2 YFSETQ. The junction had 10 bases not matched to a gene; V was cut back by 5 bases and J by 2 bases. The CDR3 is 16 residues long.

In its sample, this clonotype was seen many times. The chain uses TRBV7-8 and TRBJ2-7, with TRBD1 matching over 9 bases. Germline-derived CDR1 and CDR2 are SGHVS and FQNEAQ. Unmatched junction bases numbered 10, after V lost 5 bases and J lost 5 bases. The CDR3 sequence is 15 residues long. The CDR3 loop is CASSTPTGGFNEQYF. The CDR3 DNA reads TGTGCCAGCAGCACCCCGACAGGGGGATTCAACGAGCAGTACTTC.

This clonotype was found many times. The chain employs TRBV12-3 or TRBV12-4 and TRBJ1-6; D not certain. With 5 bases removed from V and 10 bases from J, the gap between germline ends came to 15 bases. This CDR3 is built from 14 residues. CDR3 in DNA: TGTGCCAGCAGTAACATGGGGTCGGGCTCACCCCTCCACTTT. Residues: CASSNMGSGSPLHF.

The rearrangement uses TRBV7-3 and TRBJ2-3; D unclear. From germline, CDR1 is SGHTA and CDR2 FQGTGA. This CDR3 is built from 16 residues. Trimming left V 3 bases short and J 0 bases short, with 13 bases between. The CDR3 is CASSLLGSPSTDTQYF. CDR3 DNA sequence: TGTGCCAGCAGCTTGCTAGGCTCGCCGAGCACAGATACGCAGTATTTT.